The 14 T cell receptor beta chains listed next were all sequenced from one sample in a study of shared clonotypes between healthy human individuals. The assay was immunoSEQ multiplex PCR, and TCRdb's table has in-frame clones only and misses some. This table holds around 440,000 clones, 77% found once. The specimen sequenced was PBMCs. The receptors here all came from a woman aged 40 to 55 in good health. Some clones in this sample may be carry-over from other donors' samples.

V and J are TRBV5-4 and TRBJ1-2; 8 bases agree with TRBD1. CDR3 length equals 16 residues. CDR1 SGHNT and CDR2 YYREEE come from the germline V gene (reference sequence). The J segment lost 2 bases and the V segment lost 4 bases, leaving 10 bases of the junction unmatched. CDR3 protein: CASSPNRWTGNYGYTF. The CDR3 region has the DNA TGTGCCAGCAGCCCGAATCGGTGGACAGGGAACTATGGCTACACCTTC.

The rearrangement joins TRBV2 to TRBJ1-3; D is possibly TRBD1 (5 bases). V lost 8 bases and J 0 bases, leaving 14 bases between the germline ends. This CDR3 comprises 15 residues. Germline assignment: CDR1 SNHLY and CDR2 FYNNEI. Here the CDR3 reads CASGAGLFSGNTIYF. The CDR3 DNA follows: TGTGCCAGCGGGGCAGGTCTTTTCTCTGGAAACACCATATATTTT.

Comment on this clone: Sequence at one end of the junction differs from germline and may be a read error. The chain carries TRBV10-3 and TRBJ2-7; weak D call: TRBD1 (5 bases). The germline V gene has CDR1 ENHRY and CDR2 SYGVKD. The CDR3 spans 14 residues. CDR3 coding DNA: TGTGCCAGCAGTGACAAGGGGTCCCCCTCCGAGCAGTACTTC. This codes for CASSDKGSPSEQYF.

The rearrangement uses TRBV10-3 and TRBJ1-3; D uncertain. The V gene lost 2 bases and the J gene lost 1 base, with 12 bases spanning the gap. Germline V gives CDR1 ENHRY, CDR2 SYGVKD. The CDR3 runs to 16 residues. CDR3 protein: CAISEPRRASGNTIYF. The CDR3 coding sequence is TGTGCCATCAGTGAGCCGAGACGGGCGTCTGGAAACACCATATATTTT.

This chain uses TRBV7-8 with TRBJ2-7; D possibly uses TRBD1 or TRBD2 (7 bases each). In germline, CDR1 is SGHVS, CDR2 FQNEAQ. V shed 0 bases and J shed 4 bases, with 16 bases lying between them. CDR3 length: 16 amino acids. The CDR3 region is CASSLAQGGGPYEQYF. CDR3 nucleotide sequence: TGTGCCAGCAGCTTAGCGCAGGGGGGAGGGCCTTACGAGCAGTACTTC. Complete variable domain (other parts from reference TRBV7-8 and TRBJ2-7): GAGVSQSPRYKVAKRGQDVALRCDPISGHVSLFWYQQALGQGPEFLTYFQNEAQLDKSGLPSDRFFAERPEGSVSTLKIQRTQQEDSAVYLCASSLAQGGGPYEQYFGPGTRLTVT.

V and J are TRBV5-1 and TRBJ1-2; 7 nucleotides match TRBD1. CDR3 length equals 15 residues. Per the germline V gene, CDR1 is SGHRS and CDR2 is YFSETQ. V dropped 3 bases and J dropped 4; count of bases not matched to a gene: 9. The CDR3 coding sequence is TGCGCCAGCAGCTCGGGCCGACAGGGCCTCTATGGCTACACCTTC. Protein sequence: CASSSGRQGLYGYTF.

V and J are TRBV28 and TRBJ1-4, with 8 nucleotides matching TRBD1. This CDR3 has 14 amino acids. V gave up 4 bases and J gave up 5 bases; unmatched junction bases: 3. Germline V CDR1 and CDR2: MDHEN, SYDVKM. The DNA of the CDR3 is TGTGCCAGCAGTTACAGGGGGTTGAATGAAAAACTGTTTTTT. Its translation: CASSYRGLNEKLFF.

This clone was counted a single time. Other DNA sequences in the sample encode the same CDR3. The genes are TRBV19 and TRBJ2-7, with D possibly matching TRBD2 (6 bases). CDR3 length: 14 amino acids. Germline CDR1 LNHDA, CDR2 SQIVND (reference sequence). V lost 2 bases and J 3 bases, leaving 11 bases between the germline ends. CDR3 region: CASSITGASYEQYF. CDR3 bases: TGTGCCAGTAGTATAACGGGAGCCAGCTACGAGCAGTACTTC.

This chain uses TRBV19 with TRBJ2-3; no clear D gene. The CDR3 runs to 15 residues. V lost 4 bases and J 0 bases, leaving 11 bases between the germline ends. Germline lookup yields CDR1 LNHDA and CDR2 SQIVND (reference sequence). CDR3 DNA sequence: TGTGCCAGTAGTACTGAAGTCCGAAGCACAGATACGCAGTATTTT. Translating gives CASSTEVRSTDTQYF.

This clone was seen only a few times. CDR3 sequence reads: CASSQGTSYEQYF. CDR3 coding DNA: TGTGCCAGCAGCCAGGGGACATCCTACGAGCAGTACTTC. The J gene is TRBJ2-7, the V gene TRBV6-5, with D perhaps matching TRBD1 (6 bases). The CDR3 is 13 residues long. V lost 6 bases to trimming and J lost 1 base, with 10 bases between them. CDR1 is MNHEY and CDR2 is SVGAGI in the germline V gene.

V and J are TRBV5-4 and TRBJ1-2; 11 nucleotides align to TRBD1. V was pared by 4 bases and J by 8 bases, with 7 bases of the junction left unmatched. Germline CDR1 and CDR2: SGHNT and YYREEE (reference sequence). The CDR3 totals 14 residues. The CDR3 protein is CASSLDRGLLGYTF. The CDR3 bases are TGTGCCAGCAGCCTGGACAGGGGGCTTTTGGGCTACACCTTC.

In nucleotides, the CDR3 is TGTGCCAGCAGCAAGGGGGACCTTGGGCAGTTC. Protein sequence: CASSKGDLGQF. V usage is TRBV21-1 and J usage is TRBJ1-2. TRBV21-1 is classified as a pseudogene. The CDR3 is 11 residues long.

The CDR3 here is CASSSPRGTGETQYF. CDR3 in DNA: TGTGCCAGCAGCTCACCACGGGGGACTGGAGAGACCCAGTACTTC. The rearrangement uses TRBV7-9 and TRBJ2-5, with a possible D match to TRBD2 (6 bases). In germline, CDR1 is SEHNR, CDR2 FQNEAQ (reference sequence). CDR3 length: 15 amino acids. V lost 4 bases, J lost 4 bases, and 16 bases lay in between.

In regard to this clone: Within the sample, other DNA sequences also encode this same CDR3. The V and J genes are TRBV5-1 and TRBJ2-5, with D perhaps matching TRBD1 or TRBD2 (5 bases each). Trimming stripped 1 base from V and 5 bases from J, with 9 bases between. This CDR3 is built from 13 residues. The germline gives CDR1 SGHRS, CDR2 YFSETQ. This CDR3 is CASSLSGSETQYF. DNA of the CDR3: TGCGCCAGCAGCTTGTCAGGGAGTGAGACCCAGTACTTC.